The 22 T cell receptor beta chains listed next were all sequenced from one sample in a study of CD8 T cells in ankylosing spondylitis. From the 5' RACE reads, TCRdb called clonotypes with MiXCR, one entry per CDR3 protein. Found here are 250,000 or so distinct CDR3 sequences, around 25% of them singletons; the top ten hold more than 0.6%. The specimen was blood, either unsorted or a sorted T cell fraction (not recorded which). The source is a male donor with ankylosing spondylitis or in good health (not recorded which).

The J gene is TRBJ1-6, the V gene TRBV20-1; possibly TRBD1 for D (6 bases). Germline-derived CDR1 and CDR2 are DFQATT and SNEGSKA (reference sequence). Trimming took off 0 bases at V and 0 bases at J, with 9 bases between the two ends. There are 16 residues in the CDR3. CDR3 DNA: TGCAGTGCTAGAGATCCCAGGGGCTCCTATAATTCACCCCTCCACTTT. Residues: CSARDPRGSYNSPLHF.

The table lists this clonotype with a few counts. The J gene is TRBJ2-7, the V gene TRBV20-1; possible D gene TRBD2, 6 bases. The V and J ends lost 0 bases and 6 bases respectively, with 18 bases between them. This CDR3 is 15 amino acids long. Germline lookup yields CDR1 DFQATT and CDR2 SNEGSKA (reference sequence). For the CDR3, the DNA is TGCAGTGCTAGAGATGGGGACTCCCCAAACGGCGAGCAGTACTTC. Protein product: CSARDGDSPNGEQYF.

The chain couples TRBV5-1 to TRBJ2-5; D is perhaps TRBD2 (6 bases). Trimming pared 0 bases from V and 4 bases from J, leaving 16 bases between. Germline V CDR1 and CDR2: SGHRS, YFSETQ. This CDR3 is built from 16 residues. The CDR3 bases are TGCGCCAGCAGCTTGGGCGTCAAGGGAGGACGAGAGACCCAGTACTTC. This codes for CASSLGVKGGRETQYF.

This chain connects TRBV20-1 to TRBJ2-3; 8 bases agree with TRBD2. The germline CDR1 and CDR2 sequences are DFQATT and SNEGSKA (reference sequence). This CDR3 contains 15 residues. V shed 1 base and J 1 base; nucleotides not matched to a gene: 4. CDR3 loop: CSARAAGGGTDTQYF. As DNA, the CDR3 is TGCAGTGCTAGAGCCGCGGGGGGTGGCACAGATACGCAGTATTTT.

This clonotype came up many times. The chain is built from TRBV20-1 and TRBJ1-1; 8 nucleotides agree with TRBD1. Germline CDR1 is DFQATT and CDR2 is SNEGSKA (reference sequence). This CDR3 comprises 17 residues. Trimming cost V 1 base and J 5 bases; bases outside gene matches: 15. CDR3 nucleotide sequence: TGCAGTGCTAGAGGGAGGGGGCCAGGGGGCCGATGGACTGAAGCTTTCTTT. Translation gives CSARGRGPGGRWTEAFF.

This rearrangement joins TRBV2 to TRBJ2-7; maybe TRBD2 (6 bases). The V gene lost 6 bases and the J gene lost 0 bases, with 18 bases spanning the gap. CDR1 is SNHLY, CDR2 FYNNEI, per germline. This CDR3 is 16 amino acids long. The CDR3 region is CASRELGGINSYEQYF. The DNA of the CDR3 is TGTGCCAGCAGAGAACTGGGAGGTATTAACTCCTACGAGCAGTACTTC. The whole variable domain, filled in from reference TRBV2 and TRBJ2-7, reads EPEVTQTPSHQVTQMGQEVILRCVPISNHLYFYWYRQILGQKVEFLVSFYNNEISEKSEIFDDQFSVERPDGSNFTLKIRSTKLEDSAMYFCASRELGGINSYEQYFGPGTRLTVT.

The J gene is TRBJ1-5, the V gene TRBV28; perhaps TRBD1 as D (6 bases). Germline V gene data show CDR1 as MDHEN and CDR2 as SYDVKM. V lost 7 bases to trimming and J lost 7 bases, with 14 bases between them. The CDR3 spans 13 residues. The CDR3 loop reads CASKSGARQPQHF. CDR3 DNA: TGTGCCAGCAAGTCAGGGGCGCGGCAGCCCCAGCATTTT. Drawing the rest from reference TRBV28 and TRBJ1-5, the complete variable domain is DVKVTQSSRYLVKRTGEKVFLECVQDMDHENMFWYRQDPGLGLRLIYFSYDVKMKEKGDIPEGYSVSREKKERFSLILESASTNQTSMYLCASKSGARQPQHFGDGTRLSIL.

This rearrangement joins TRBV10-3 to TRBJ2-7; 9 positions match TRBD2. This CDR3 contains 12 residues. From germline, CDR1 is ENHRY and CDR2 SYGVKD. V lost 10 bases, J lost 3 bases, and 4 bases stayed unmatched. The CDR3 is CATAGGGYEQYF. The DNA for the CDR3 is TGTGCCACCGCGGGAGGGGGCTACGAGCAGTACTTC.

This clonotype was detected a few times. This rearrangement joins TRBV10-3 to TRBJ2-5; weak D call: TRBD2 (5 bases). Germline values: CDR1 ENHRY, CDR2 SYGVKD. The CDR3 loop spans 14 amino acids. Trimming took 3 bases from V and 5 from J, leaving 13 bases between them. For the CDR3, the DNA is TGTGCCATCAGTGACCGGGGTTTTGGGGAGACCCAGTACTTC. Its translation is CAISDRGFGETQYF.

The chain joins TRBV12-3 or TRBV12-4 to TRBJ2-1; D uncertain. Trimming took 5 bases from V and 6 from J, leaving 14 bases between them. This CDR3 is 14 amino acids long. The chain's CDR3 is CASSRATEANEQFF. CDR3 sequence (DNA): TGTGCCAGCAGTCGCGCGACCGAGGCCAATGAGCAGTTCTTC.

There are many counts of this clonotype. The chain joins TRBV20-1 to TRBJ2-1; 12 bases align to TRBD2. Looked up from germline, CDR1 is DFQATT and CDR2 is SNEGSKA (reference sequence). The junction had 15 bases not matched to a gene; V was cut back by 6 bases and J by 6 bases. The length of the CDR3 is 17 residues. CDR3 in DNA: TGCAGTGCCCGAAGAACGCGACTAGCGGGGGCCCCCAATGAGCAGTTCTTC. It yields the protein CSARRTRLAGAPNEQFF.

This clonotype has ten or more counts. The chain couples TRBV29-1 to TRBJ2-6; D remains unclear. V dropped 0 bases and J dropped 2 bases, with 11 bases sitting between them. CDR1 and CDR2 (germline): SQVTM, ANQGSEA. The CDR3 has 16 residues. Here the CDR3 DNA reads TGCAGCGTTGAAGAGGACCTTCCTGCTGGGGCCAACGTCCTGACTTTC. Its protein is CSVEEDLPAGANVLTF.

This chain uses TRBV2 with TRBJ2-7; tentative D call: TRBD1 (5 bases). This CDR3 has 15 amino acids. The V end was cut by 6 bases, the J end by 4 bases, with 19 bases between. Germline CDR1 is SNHLY and CDR2 is FYNNEI. The CDR3 DNA reads as TGTGCCAGCAGCGACCTGTCCCGACAGATTTACGAGCAGTACTTC. It specifies CASSDLSRQIYEQYF.

This chain connects TRBV27 to TRBJ2-3; D might be TRBD2 (6 bases). With 5 bases removed from V and 9 bases from J, the gap between germline ends came to 15 bases. Germline lookup yields CDR1 MNHEY and CDR2 SMNVEV (reference sequence). This CDR3 is built from 13 residues. The CDR3 protein is CASSPRPEGTQYF. In DNA form, the CDR3 reads TGTGCCAGCAGTCCCAGACCGGAGGGGACGCAGTATTTT.

This clonotype occurred a few times. This chain joins TRBV10-3 and TRBJ2-7; the match to TRBD1 covers 9 bases. V trimming: 7 bases; J trimming: 4 bases; junction bases outside the gene matches: 8. Germline V CDR1 and CDR2: ENHRY, SYGVKD. The CDR3 spans 14 residues. DNA of the CDR3: TGTGCCATCACCCGAGACAGGGGGTTGTACGAGCAGTACTTC. Translating gives CAITRDRGLYEQYF.

The chain couples TRBV20-1 to TRBJ2-7; D gene ambiguous. Trimming removed 3 bases at V and 3 bases at J, with 18 bases between. This CDR3 has 15 amino acids. CDR1 and CDR2 (germline): DFQATT, SNEGSKA (reference sequence). DNA for the CDR3: TGCAGTGCTAGCCCCCTTACCACAAAAGACTACGAGCAGTACTTC. It specifies CSASPLTTKDYEQYF.

V and J are TRBV20-1 and TRBJ1-5, with TRBD1 matching 9 bases. The CDR3 is made up of 15 amino acids. The ends lost 6 bases at V and 2 bases at J; junction bases unmatched: 8. The V gene's germline CDR1 is DFQATT and CDR2 SNEGSKA (reference sequence). The CDR3 is CSAITGGPRNQPQHF. The CDR3 nucleotides are TGCAGTGCCATCACAGGGGGCCCCCGCAATCAGCCCCAGCATTTT.

The rearrangement joins TRBV12-3 or TRBV12-4 to TRBJ2-1; 8 nucleotides align to TRBD1. This CDR3 is built from 13 residues. V lost 6 bases, J lost 7 bases, and 5 bases stayed unmatched. The CDR3 DNA sequence: TGTGCCAGCAGCTCAAACAGGGGGAATGAGCAGTTCTTC. It specifies CASSSNRGNEQFF.

This clonotype occurred many times. This chain links TRBV9 with TRBJ2-1; 11 bases match TRBD2. Germline-derived CDR1 and CDR2 are SGDLS and YYNGEE. CDR3 length: 15 residues. The ends lost 2 bases at V and 5 bases at J; junction bases unmatched: 3. CDR3 in DNA: TGTGCCAGCAGCGTCCTAGCGGGGGGAAACAATGAGCAGTTCTTC. This sequence encodes CASSVLAGGNNEQFF.

This clonotype was recorded at least ten times. This sequence joins TRBV12-5 and TRBJ1-2; 7 positions agree with TRBD1. After removal of 8 bases from V and 4 bases from J, the junction contained 4 bases not matched to a gene. The germline V gene has CDR1 LGHNT and CDR2 FRNRAP. The CDR3 runs 12 residues. The CDR3 loop reads CASWGQLYGYTF. DNA of the CDR3: TGTGCTAGTTGGGGACAGCTCTATGGCTACACCTTC.

This clonotype was seen ten or more times. The rearrangement uses TRBV20-1 and TRBJ2-3, with 7 positions matching TRBD1. After removal of 6 bases from V and 4 bases from J, the junction contained 10 bases not matched to a gene. There are 14 residues in the CDR3. The germline gives CDR1 DFQATT, CDR2 SNEGSKA (reference sequence). CDR3 nucleotides: TGCAGTGCCCCTGTTGGGACAGCGCCAGATACGCAGTATTTT. Amino acids: CSAPVGTAPDTQYF.

The rearrangement links TRBV6-5 to TRBJ1-1; weak D call: TRBD1 (5 bases). This CDR3 is built from 11 residues. Trimming cost V 7 bases and J 7 bases, with 10 bases left between them. Germline CDR1 reads MNHEY; CDR2 reads SVGAGI. This CDR3 reads CASTGGNEAFF. In DNA, the CDR3 is TGTGCCAGCACTGGGGGGAATGAAGCTTTCTTT.